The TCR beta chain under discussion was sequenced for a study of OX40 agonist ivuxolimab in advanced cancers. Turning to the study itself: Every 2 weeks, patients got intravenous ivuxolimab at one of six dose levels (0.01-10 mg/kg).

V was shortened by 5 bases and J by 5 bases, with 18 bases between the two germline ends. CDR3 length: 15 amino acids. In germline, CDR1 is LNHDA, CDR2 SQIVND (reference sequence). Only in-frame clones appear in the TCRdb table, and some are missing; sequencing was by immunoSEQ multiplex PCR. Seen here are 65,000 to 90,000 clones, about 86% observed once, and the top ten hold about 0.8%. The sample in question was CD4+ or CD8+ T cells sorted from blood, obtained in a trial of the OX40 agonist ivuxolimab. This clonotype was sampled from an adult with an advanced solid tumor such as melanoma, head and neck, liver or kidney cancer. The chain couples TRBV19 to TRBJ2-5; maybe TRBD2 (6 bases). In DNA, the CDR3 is TGTGCCAGTAGTCCCCGGGAGCACCGTCGGGAGACCCAGTACTTC. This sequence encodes CASSPREHRRETQYF. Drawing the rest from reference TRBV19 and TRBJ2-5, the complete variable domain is DGGITQSPKYLFRKEGQNVTLSCEQNLNHDAMYWYRQDPGQGLRLIYYSQIVNDFQKGDIAEGYSVSREKKESFPLTVTSAQKNPTAFYLCASSPREHRRETQYFGPGTRLLVL.